The 32 T cell receptor beta chains below were found in one sample sequenced in a study of shared clonotypes between healthy human individuals. Selected positively for CCR7 and CD45RO-negative, naive CD8 cells excluded terminally differentiated effector memory CD45RA+ cells. Assay used: immunoSEQ multiplex PCR; TCRdb lists only in-frame clones, some missing. Of under 1 million clones listed, about 91% are singletons. Sequences were obtained from naive CD8+ T cells sorted from blood. These receptor sequences come from a man aged 25 to 40 in good health.

The chain recombines TRBV6-5 with TRBJ2-7; maybe TRBD1 (7 bases). Trimming left V 6 bases short and J 6 bases short, with 18 bases between. CDR3 length: 14 residues. The germline V gene encodes CDR1 MNHEY and CDR2 SVGAGI. CDR3 sequence (DNA): TGTGCCAGCAGCCTATACGGACAGGAGGGCGAGCAGTACTTC. Protein product: CASSLYGQEGEQYF.

The rearrangement uses TRBV7-6 and TRBJ2-3; TRBD2 matches 12 bases. From germline, CDR1 is SGHVS and CDR2 FNYEAQ. V gave up 5 bases and J gave up 0 bases; unmatched junction bases: 9. The CDR3 length is 18 residues. CDR3 sequence (DNA): TGTGCCAGCAGCACTGTAGTAGGACTAGCGGGAAGCACAGATACGCAGTATTTT. Its translation: CASSTVVGLAGSTDTQYF.

The rearrangement uses TRBV7-9 and TRBJ2-1; 11 positions agree with TRBD1. This CDR3 region has 15 residues. V was pared by 5 bases and J by 8 bases, with 8 bases of the junction left unmatched. Germline CDR1 is SEHNR and CDR2 is FQNEAQ (reference sequence). In nucleotides, the CDR3 is TGTGCCAGCAGCCTGGACAGGGGGCGGTATGATGAGCAGTTCTTC. Protein sequence: CASSLDRGRYDEQFF.

The V call is TRBV5-4, the J call TRBJ2-1; D might be TRBD1 (6 bases). The CDR3 has 13 residues. Per the germline V gene, CDR1 is SGHNT and CDR2 is YYREEE (reference sequence). DNA for the CDR3: TGTGCTACAAGGGGGAGCTCCTACAATGAGCAGTTCTTC. Translating gives CATRGSSYNEQFF.

The gene calls are TRBV5-1 and TRBJ2-3, with a possible D match to TRBD1 (5 bases). This CDR3 spans 14 amino acids. Between the trimmed V and J ends, which lost 0 bases and 4 bases, there was a span of 9 bases. The germline V gene has CDR1 SGHRS and CDR2 YFSETQ. The CDR3 reads CASSLGTGPDTQYF. The CDR3 region has the DNA TGCGCCAGCAGCTTGGGAACAGGCCCAGATACGCAGTATTTT.

This chain links TRBV25-1 with TRBJ2-4; 9 positions agree with TRBD1. Germline assignment: CDR1 MGHDK and CDR2 SYGVNS. The CDR3 is 13 amino acids. J lost 8 bases, V lost 6 bases, and 5 bases had no gene match. As DNA, the CDR3 is TGTGCCAGCAGGGGGACAGGGAAGGACATTCAGTACTTC. It is translated as CASRGTGKDIQYF.

There are a few counts of this clone. The V call is TRBV7-9, the J call TRBJ2-2; D might be TRBD2 (6 bases). V lost 4 bases, J lost 2 bases, and 11 bases lay in between. Germline V gene data show CDR1 as SEHNR and CDR2 as FQNEAQ (reference sequence). The CDR3 is made up of 15 amino acids. The CDR3 loop reads CASSWVAGNTGELFF. The CDR3 DNA reads as TGTGCCAGCAGCTGGGTCGCGGGAAACACCGGGGAGCTGTTTTTT.

The V and J genes are TRBV10-3 and TRBJ2-7; 8 bases align to TRBD1. The V segment lost 0 bases and the J segment 2 bases; nucleotides outside the gene matches: 9. This CDR3 has 17 amino acids. Germline V lookup: CDR1 ENHRY, CDR2 SYGVKD. Here the CDR3 DNA reads TGTGCCATCAGTGAGTCGACCCCCGGGACAGGAGCCTACGAGCAGTACTTC. The encoded protein is CAISESTPGTGAYEQYF.

V and J are TRBV30 and TRBJ2-1, with 8 positions matching TRBD2. Germline CDR1 and CDR2: GTSNPN and SVGIG (reference sequence). The CDR3 extends over 15 amino acids. V dropped 2 bases and J dropped 0; count of bases not matched to a gene: 3. The DNA for the CDR3 is TGTGCCTGGAGTAAAAGCGGGAGCTCCTACAATGAGCAGTTCTTC. Protein: CAWSKSGSSYNEQFF.

The V call is TRBV28, the J call TRBJ2-7, with D uncertain. The CDR3 is made up of 12 amino acids. Germline loops: CDR1 MDHEN, CDR2 SYDVKM. Trimming took 5 bases from V and 5 from J, leaving 10 bases between them. CDR3 in DNA: TGTGCCAGCAGTCCCTTGAGGCACGAGCAGTACTTC. This sequence encodes CASSPLRHEQYF.

V is TRBV28 and J is TRBJ2-1; a weak D match, TRBD1 (5 bases). V lost 5 bases to trimming and J lost 9 bases, with 11 bases between them. Germline loops: CDR1 MDHEN, CDR2 SYDVKM. The CDR3 runs to 12 residues. This CDR3 is CASSPPQGEQFF. In DNA form, the CDR3 reads TGTGCCAGCAGTCCCCCTCAGGGTGAGCAGTTCTTC. Complete variable domain (other parts from reference TRBV28 and TRBJ2-1): DVKVTQSSRYLVKRTGEKVFLECVQDMDHENMFWYRQDPGLGLRLIYFSYDVKMKEKGDIPEGYSVSREKKERFSLILESASTNQTSMYLCASSPPQGEQFFGPGTRLTVL.

The chain employs TRBV4-1 and TRBJ2-7; 9 bases agree with TRBD2. CDR1 is MGHRA, CDR2 YSYEKL, per germline. V gave up 5 bases and J gave up 3 bases; unmatched junction bases: 8. This CDR3 contains 15 residues. The CDR3 sequence is CASSALLAGLYEQYF. The CDR3 DNA sequence: TGCGCCAGCAGCGCACTACTAGCGGGCCTCTACGAGCAGTACTTC.

This rearrangement joins TRBV2 to TRBJ2-6; D uncertain. Deletions cut 6 bases from V and 4 bases from J, with 16 bases between. This CDR3 is built from 16 residues. CDR1 and CDR2 (germline): SNHLY, FYNNEI. In DNA, the CDR3 is TGTGCCAGCAGGGTAGTGAATCGTCAGGGGGCCAACGTCCTGACTTTC. This sequence encodes CASRVVNRQGANVLTF.

J is TRBJ2-1 and V is TRBV7-9, with a possible D match to TRBD2 (6 bases). V was shortened by 1 base and J by 10 bases, with 17 bases between the two germline ends. There are 15 residues in the CDR3. CDR1 SEHNR and CDR2 FQNEAQ come from the germline V gene (reference sequence). CDR3 in amino acids: CASSLDGGTPREQFF. The CDR3 bases are TGTGCCAGCAGCTTAGATGGGGGGACCCCGCGCGAGCAGTTCTTC. Using reference TRBV7-9 and TRBJ2-1 for the parts outside the CDR3, the full variable domain is DTGVSQNPRHKITKRGQNVTFRCDPISEHNRLYWYRQTLGQGPEFLTYFQNEAQLEKSRLLSDRFSAERPKGSFSTLEIQRTEQGDSAMYLCASSLDGGTPREQFFGPGTRLTVL.

This chain links TRBV5-5 with TRBJ2-7, with TRBD1 matching over 8 bases. CDR3 size: 15 residues. Germline lookup yields CDR1 SGHKS and CDR2 YYEKEE (reference sequence). V shed 0 bases, J shed 7 bases, and the junction held 9 bases outside the gene matches. The CDR3 protein is CASSLATTGAGEQYF. The CDR3 DNA follows: TGTGCCAGCAGCTTGGCCACGACAGGGGCAGGTGAGCAGTACTTC.

Points on this clone: The same CDR3 also results from other DNA sequences found in this sample. The rearrangement uses TRBV5-1 and TRBJ2-1; perhaps TRBD2 as D (6 bases). V dropped 5 bases and J dropped 0 bases, with 12 bases sitting between them. Germline CDR1 reads SGHRS; CDR2 reads YFSETQ. The length of the CDR3 is 15 residues. CDR3 nucleotides: TGCGCCAGCAGTCTTCGGGGGAGCTCCTACAATGAGCAGTTCTTC. It yields the protein CASSLRGSSYNEQFF.

The chain links TRBV10-3 to TRBJ2-7; TRBD2 matches 11 bases. V gave up 4 bases and J gave up 6 bases; unmatched junction bases: 11. The CDR3 extends over 16 amino acids. The V gene's germline CDR1 is ENHRY and CDR2 SYGVKD. CDR3 sequence: CAISGLAGLRSGEQYF. CDR3 bases: TGTGCCATCAGTGGACTAGCGGGACTCAGATCTGGCGAGCAGTACTTC.

This chain uses TRBV19 with TRBJ2-7, with unresolved D. The V end lost 3 bases, the J end lost 3 bases, and 12 bases lay between the germline ends. Looked up from germline, CDR1 is LNHDA and CDR2 is SQIVND (reference sequence). The CDR3 has 14 amino acids. The CDR3 loop is CASSISSWDYEQYF. The CDR3 DNA sequence: TGTGCCAGTAGTATCTCCTCCTGGGACTACGAGCAGTACTTC. The variable domain in full, completed from reference TRBV19 and TRBJ2-7, reads DGGITQSPKYLFRKEGQNVTLSCEQNLNHDAMYWYRQDPGQGLRLIYYSQIVNDFQKGDIAEGYSVSREKKESFPLTVTSAQKNPTAFYLCASSISSWDYEQYFGPGTRLTVT.

The V gene is TRBV28, the J gene TRBJ1-1, with 8 bases fitting TRBD1. Germline values: CDR1 MDHEN, CDR2 SYDVKM. J gave up 1 base and V 5 bases, and 3 bases lay outside the gene matches. The CDR3 sequence is 14 residues long. DNA of the CDR3: TGTGCCAGCAGTATAACAGGGGGGAACACTGAAGCTTTCTTT. Residues: CASSITGGNTEAFF.

The chain joins TRBV29-1 to TRBJ2-2; D is unresolved. The germline CDR1 and CDR2 sequences are SQVTM and ANQGSEA. The CDR3 runs to 13 residues. V gave up 4 bases and J gave up 1 base, with 7 bases separating them. The CDR3 coding sequence is TGCAGCGTTGGGCGGATGAACACCGGGGAGCTGTTTTTT. Protein sequence: CSVGRMNTGELFF.

This chain connects TRBV7-6 to TRBJ2-2, with 8 positions matching TRBD1. Trimming took 5 bases from V and 4 from J; bases not matched to a gene: 9. Germline loops: CDR1 SGHVS, CDR2 FNYEAQ. The CDR3 contains 16 residues. DNA for the CDR3: TGTGCCAGCAGCGCAAATGACAGGGGACGCACCGGGGAGCTGTTTTTT. Translating gives CASSANDRGRTGELFF.

As to this clone: Other DNA sequences in the sample encode the same CDR3. This chain links TRBV10-3 with TRBJ2-5, with 9 nucleotides matching TRBD1. The CDR3 has 13 amino acids. CDR1 is ENHRY and CDR2 is SYGVKD in the germline V gene. With 5 bases clipped from V and 3 bases from J, the junction kept 1 base outside the gene matches. The CDR3 reads CAISRTGEETQYF. The CDR3 nucleotides are TGTGCCATCAGTCGGACAGGGGAAGAGACCCAGTACTTC.

J is TRBJ2-5 and V is TRBV6-1; tentative D call: TRBD2 (6 bases). This CDR3 contains 13 residues. CDR1 is MNHNS, CDR2 SASEGT, per germline. Trimming removed 1 base from V and 6 bases from J, with 9 bases in between. CDR3 protein: CASSEGRAQTQYF. The CDR3 nucleotides are TGTGCCAGCAGTGAAGGGAGGGCGCAGACCCAGTACTTC.

This clone was counted a few times. The J gene is TRBJ1-1, the V gene TRBV27; 8 positions match TRBD1. The CDR3 is made up of 16 amino acids. The germline V gene has CDR1 MNHEY and CDR2 SMNVEV (reference sequence). The trim removed 5 bases at V and 6 bases at J, leaving 14 bases unmatched. As DNA, the CDR3 is TGTGCCAGCAGTCTAATCCGGACAGGGATGGGAGCTGAAGCTTTCTTT. It yields the protein CASSLIRTGMGAEAFF.

The chain links TRBV18 to TRBJ2-4; D call uncertain. Germline CDR1 and CDR2: KGHSH and LQKENI. Trimming shortened V by 0 bases and J by 1 base, and 10 bases separated the two germline ends. CDR3 size: 16 residues. CDR3 bases: TGTGCCAGCTCACCACCTCTGGGCCGGGCCAAAAACATTCAGTACTTC. This codes for CASSPPLGRAKNIQYF.

This clone was seen only a few times. This chain connects TRBV7-8 to TRBJ2-1; TRBD2 agrees at 9 bases. The CDR3 is made up of 16 amino acids. Per the germline V gene, CDR1 is SGHVS and CDR2 is FQNEAQ. V trimming: 5 bases; J trimming: 8 bases; junction bases outside the gene matches: 13. In DNA, the CDR3 is TGTGCCAGCAGCCCCGTAGTAGCGGGAGTTCGGGATGAGCAGTTCTTC. Its protein is CASSPVVAGVRDEQFF.

The rearrangement joins TRBV7-9 to TRBJ2-5; 9 bases fit TRBD1. This CDR3 contains 17 residues. Germline V gene data show CDR1 as SEHNR and CDR2 as FQNEAQ (reference sequence). The junction had 11 bases not matched to a gene; V was cut back by 2 bases and J by 4 bases. The CDR3: CASSLTSGTGTSETQYF. The CDR3 region has the DNA TGTGCCAGCAGCTTAACCTCCGGGACAGGGACGTCAGAGACCCAGTACTTC.

The count of this clone is one. The chain uses TRBV5-4 and TRBJ2-1; D is uncertain. The V gene lost 2 bases and the J gene lost 10 bases, with 10 bases spanning the gap. Germline CDR1 reads SGHNT; CDR2 reads YYREEE (reference sequence). The CDR3 runs 12 residues. CDR3 DNA sequence: TGTGCCAGCAGCTTACGGGCAGACGAGCAGTTCTTC. Amino acids: CASSLRADEQFF.

CDR3 sequence: CASSWTENTEAFF. The CDR3 DNA is TGTGCCAGCAGTTGGACAGAAAACACTGAAGCTTTCTTT. The gene calls are TRBV6-5 and TRBJ1-1; tentative D call: TRBD1 (6 bases). The CDR3 spans 13 residues. Germline lookup yields CDR1 MNHEY and CDR2 SVGAGI. The V end lost 4 bases, the J end lost 2 bases, and 8 bases lay between the germline ends.

This clone was seen only once. The gene calls are TRBV27 and TRBJ2-1; 7 bases agree with TRBD1. Germline-derived CDR1 and CDR2 are MNHEY and SMNVEV (reference sequence). V shed 8 bases, J shed 8 bases, and the junction held 18 bases outside the gene matches. This CDR3 is 16 amino acids long. CDR3 amino acids: CASGHLDRTVEDEQFF. The CDR3 region has the DNA TGTGCCAGCGGGCACCTGGACAGGACGGTCGAGGATGAGCAGTTCTTC.

The CDR3 region is CASSNPGQGNRGDTQYF. In DNA, the CDR3 is TGTGCCAGTAGTAACCCCGGACAGGGGAACCGGGGAGATACGCAGTATTTT. This chain uses TRBV19 with TRBJ2-3; 9 nucleotides match TRBD1. Germline V lookup: CDR1 LNHDA, CDR2 SQIVND (reference sequence). The CDR3 totals 17 residues. Losses at the gene ends were 4 bases for V and 5 bases for J; bases not matched to a gene: 13.

The genes are TRBV5-1 and TRBJ2-3, with D possibly being TRBD1 (7 bases). Germline assignment: CDR1 SGHRS and CDR2 YFSETQ. There are 15 residues in the CDR3. The V gene lost 5 bases and the J gene lost 0 bases, with 13 bases spanning the gap. In DNA form, the CDR3 reads TGCGCCAGCAGGTCGACAGGGACTAGCACAGATACGCAGTATTTT. Its protein product is CASRSTGTSTDTQYF.